Below, 28 T cell receptor beta chains from the same sample are listed, as sequenced in a study of blood T cell repertoires in COVID-19. Profiled with immunoSEQ multiplex PCR; TCRdb holds only in-frame clones, not every one. The sample has more than 250,000 clones, about 83% seen once. Source material: peripheral blood. The receptors were gathered from a woman aged 45-59 years with acute or convalescent COVID-19.

This rearrangement joins TRBV6-6 to TRBJ1-2; D is unclear. Trimming removed 8 bases from V and 2 bases from J, with 9 bases in between. This CDR3 has 12 amino acids. CDR1 MNHNY and CDR2 SVGAGI come from the germline V gene (reference sequence). Here the CDR3 DNA reads TGTGCCAGCGGGGAGGGAAACTATGGCTACACCTTC. Protein product: CASGEGNYGYTF.

The chain recombines TRBV5-6 with TRBJ2-3, with 7 bases identical to TRBD1. J lost 5 bases, V lost 0 bases, and 9 bases had no gene match. The length of the CDR3 is 16 residues. Germline values: CDR1 SGHDT, CDR2 YYEEEE. The chain's CDR3 is CASSLVQGWQVDTQYF. Here the CDR3 DNA reads TGTGCCAGCAGCTTGGTACAGGGGTGGCAAGTAGATACGCAGTATTTT.

This clone was seen more than once but under ten times. This chain connects TRBV5-6 to TRBJ2-7, with a possible D match to TRBD2 (5 bases). V was clipped by 7 bases and J by 5 bases, with 16 bases between them. This CDR3 is 13 amino acids long. Germline values: CDR1 SGHDT, CDR2 YYEEEE. The CDR3 DNA reads as TGTGCCAGCGAGGACTCGCGAGCCCACGAGCAGTACTTC. Translating it yields CASEDSRAHEQYF.

This sequence joins TRBV5-4 and TRBJ1-1; 8 nucleotides line up with TRBD1. CDR1 and CDR2 (germline): SGHNT, YYREEE (reference sequence). The CDR3 runs 15 residues. V shed 4 bases, J shed 3 bases, and the junction held 8 bases outside the gene matches. The CDR3 sequence: CASSPGGSSDTEAFF. CDR3 in DNA: TGTGCCAGCAGCCCAGGGGGCAGTAGCGACACTGAAGCTTTCTTT.

The V call is TRBV9, the J call TRBJ2-4; 7 positions agree with TRBD1. CDR1 is SGDLS and CDR2 is YYNGEE in the germline V gene. With 4 bases clipped from V and 0 bases from J, the junction kept 4 bases outside the gene matches. The CDR3 totals 15 residues. The CDR3 DNA reads as TGTGCCAGCAGCCCAACAGGGGTAGCCAAAAACATTCAGTACTTC. This translates into CASSPTGVAKNIQYF.

V and J are TRBV5-1 and TRBJ1-5; D possibly corresponds to TRBD1 (6 bases). CDR1 and CDR2 from the germline V gene are SGHRS and YFSETQ. V lost 0 bases to trimming and J lost 4 bases, with 17 bases between them. The CDR3 runs 17 residues. In DNA form, the CDR3 reads TGCGCCAGCAGCTTGGGGCCTTTGGCAGGGGAAAATCAGCCCCAGCATTTT. It encodes CASSLGPLAGENQPQHF.

Only one count was recorded for this clone. The chain recombines TRBV4-1 with TRBJ2-1; the match to TRBD1 covers 9 bases. The CDR3 is 16 amino acids. V dropped 1 base and J dropped 7; count of bases not matched to a gene: 8. The germline V gene encodes CDR1 MGHRA and CDR2 YSYEKL. CDR3 residues: CASSQVIGTGFNEQFF. CDR3 nucleotide sequence: TGCGCCAGCAGCCAAGTTATCGGGACAGGGTTTAATGAGCAGTTCTTC.

The CDR3 DNA sequence: TGTGCCACCCGGGGGACTAGCGGCAATGAGCAGTTCTTC. Its protein product is CATRGTSGNEQFF. The chain has TRBV24-1 and TRBJ2-1; 11 bases fit TRBD2. V lost 9 bases and J lost 6; bases outside the gene matches: 3. The germline V gene encodes CDR1 KGHDR and CDR2 SFDVKD. The CDR3 sequence is 13 residues long.

The genes are TRBV6-1 and TRBJ1-4; D is ambiguous. From germline, CDR1 is MNHNS and CDR2 SASEGT. This CDR3 region has 15 residues. V lost 2 bases and J lost 0, with 7 bases in between. CDR3 coding DNA: TGTGCCAGCAGTGAACGTACGGCAACTAATGAAAAACTGTTTTTT. Translating gives CASSERTATNEKLFF.

The rearrangement links TRBV18 to TRBJ1-5, with 11 bases fitting TRBD1. The length of the CDR3 is 15 residues. V shed 6 bases and J 5 bases; nucleotides not matched to a gene: 6. Germline V gives CDR1 KGHSH, CDR2 LQKENI. The CDR3 reads CASSLRTGGDQPQHF. The CDR3 DNA follows: TGTGCCAGCTCGCTACGGACAGGGGGCGATCAGCCCCAGCATTTT.

The chain has TRBV2 and TRBJ1-2; D is unresolved. Germline V lookup: CDR1 SNHLY, CDR2 FYNNEI. With 8 bases removed from V and 6 bases from J, the gap between germline ends came to 4 bases. CDR3 size: 9 residues. Here the CDR3 reads CASEDGYTF. The CDR3, as DNA: TGTGCCAGCGAGGATGGCTACACCTTC.

In regard to this clone: Other DNA sequences in this specimen translate into the identical CDR3. The rearrangement uses TRBV5-1 and TRBJ2-6; D not resolved. The germline V gene has CDR1 SGHRS and CDR2 YFSETQ. V dropped 0 bases and J dropped 0 bases, with 4 bases sitting between them. This CDR3 has 15 residues. Written as DNA, the CDR3 is TGCGCCAGCAGCTTGGGCAGCTCTGGGGCCAACGTCCTGACTTTC. This sequence encodes CASSLGSSGANVLTF.

The V call is TRBV5-4, the J call TRBJ2-1, with 9 bases aligning to TRBD2. Germline CDR1 reads SGHNT; CDR2 reads YYREEE (reference sequence). Losses at the gene ends were 9 bases for V and 1 base for J; bases not matched to a gene: 5. CDR3 length equals 14 residues. CDR3: CATIAGASYNEQFF. The CDR3 DNA reads as TGTGCCACCATAGCGGGAGCGTCCTACAATGAGCAGTTCTTC.

The chain carries TRBV5-4 and TRBJ1-5; 8 bases map to TRBD1. The CDR3 sequence is 14 residues long. Germline V gene lookup returns CDR1 SGHNT and CDR2 YYREEE (reference sequence). V gave up 1 base and J gave up 7 bases; unmatched junction bases: 4. As DNA, the CDR3 is TGTGCCAGCAGCTTGCAGGGGGCGAGGCAGCCCCAGCATTTT. The encoded protein is CASSLQGARQPQHF.

This chain connects TRBV21-1 to TRBJ2-5; TRBD2 is the table's D call, not checked against the DNA. TRBV21-1 corresponds to a pseudogene. The CDR3 covers 15 residues. The CDR3 protein is CASSSAPKLQETQYF. In DNA, the CDR3 is TGTGCCAGCAGCTCCGCCCCGAAGCTCCAAGAGACCCAGTACTTC.

The chain is built from TRBV13 and TRBJ2-5, with 11 bases that match TRBD1. J lost 5 bases, V lost 5 bases, and 1 base had no gene match. The CDR3 is made up of 13 amino acids. Germline CDR1 and CDR2: PRHDT and FYEKMQ (reference sequence). The CDR3 loop reads CASSGTGGETQYF. CDR3 nucleotides: TGTGCCAGCAGCGGGACAGGGGGGGAGACCCAGTACTTC.

V gene TRBV7-8 combines with J gene TRBJ2-7; the match to TRBD2 covers 11 bases. From germline, CDR1 is SGHVS and CDR2 FQNEAQ. V was clipped by 0 bases and J by 3 bases; unmatched bases: 10. The CDR3 has 18 amino acids. The CDR3 here is CASSLAGPSGGFRYEQYV. CDR3 nucleotides: TGTGCCAGCAGCTTAGCGGGCCCTAGCGGGGGGTTCCGCTACGAGCAGTACGTC.

V gene TRBV11-2 combines with J gene TRBJ2-5, with no clear D. Trimming took off 1 base at V and 0 bases at J, with 3 bases between the two ends. The CDR3 length is 13 residues. CDR1 SGHAT and CDR2 FQNNGV come from the germline V gene. This chain's CDR3 is CASSLGHQETQYF. In DNA form, the CDR3 reads TGTGCCAGCAGCTTAGGGCACCAAGAGACCCAGTACTTC.

This sequence joins TRBV7-9 and TRBJ2-1, with 7 bases fitting TRBD1. CDR1 is SEHNR and CDR2 is FQNEAQ in the germline V gene (reference sequence). CDR3 length: 14 residues. J gave up 5 bases and V 3 bases, and 4 bases lay outside the gene matches. CDR3 DNA sequence: TGTGCCAGCAGCTTGTCGACAGGGAACAATGAGCAGTTCTTC. Protein sequence: CASSLSTGNNEQFF.

The rearrangement uses TRBV5-1 and TRBJ2-1; D gene ambiguous. Per the germline V gene, CDR1 is SGHRS and CDR2 is YFSETQ. CDR3 length: 13 amino acids. Trimming shortened V by 1 base and J by 4 bases, and 6 bases separated the two germline ends. CDR3 bases: TGCGCCAGCAGCTTGCAACAGTACAATGAGCAGTTCTTC. It specifies CASSLQQYNEQFF. The full variable domain, rest sourced from reference TRBV5-1 and TRBJ2-1, is KAGVTQTPRYLIKTRGQQVTLSCSPISGHRSVSWYQQTPGQGLQFLFEYFSETQRNKGNFPGRFSGRQFSNSRSEMNVSTLELGDSALYLCASSLQQYNEQFFGPGTRLTVL.

The chain carries TRBV3-1 (or the pseudogene TRBV3-2) and TRBJ2-1; 8 nucleotides agree with TRBD2. This CDR3 has 12 amino acids. Germline CDR1 LGHDT, CDR2 YNNKEL (reference sequence). The V gene end was trimmed by 4 bases and the J gene end by 12 bases; junction bases not matched to a gene: 5. The CDR3 region has the DNA TGTGCCAGCAGCCCGCGGGGACTAGGGCAGTTCTTC. It translates to CASSPRGLGQFF.

The rearrangement uses TRBV7-8 and TRBJ1-3; D remains unclear. The CDR3 is made up of 15 amino acids. Germline CDR1 SGHVS, CDR2 FQNEAQ. The V end lost 6 bases, the J end lost 9 bases, and 21 bases lay between the germline ends. The CDR3 DNA sequence: TGTGCCAGCAGGCCTGAGAGTGCCCTTCGCGGCACCATATATTTT. This codes for CASRPESALRGTIYF.

V and J are TRBV6-5 and TRBJ1-2, with D maybe TRBD1 (6 bases). The CDR3 is 11 amino acids. V was clipped by 9 bases and J by 6 bases, with 11 bases between them. From germline, CDR1 is MNHEY and CDR2 SVGAGI. The DNA of the CDR3 is TGTGCCAGGAGGACAGAAAATGGCTACACCTTC. As protein: CARRTENGYTF.

The table lists this clone with a few counts. The chain joins TRBV9 to TRBJ1-2; D not resolved. Germline V gives CDR1 SGDLS, CDR2 YYNGEE. V lost 0 bases and J lost 1, with 7 bases in between. The CDR3 runs 14 residues. In DNA, the CDR3 is TGTGCCAGCAGCGTAGATGGGAGTAACTATGGCTACACCTTC. It is translated as CASSVDGSNYGYTF.

The chain carries TRBV5-1 and TRBJ2-1; 11 bases agree with TRBD1. This CDR3 contains 15 residues. CDR1 and CDR2 (germline): SGHRS, YFSETQ. The V segment lost 3 bases and the J segment 9 bases; nucleotides outside the gene matches: 8. Here the CDR3 DNA reads TGCGCCAGCAGCTCCTCGGGACAGGGGGGCGGTGAGCAGTTCTTC. It translates to CASSSSGQGGGEQFF. Complete variable domain (other parts from reference TRBV5-1 and TRBJ2-1): KAGVTQTPRYLIKTRGQQVTLSCSPISGHRSVSWYQQTPGQGLQFLFEYFSETQRNKGNFPGRFSGRQFSNSRSEMNVSTLELGDSALYLCASSSSGQGGGEQFFGPGTRLTVL.

V gene TRBV5-4 combines with J gene TRBJ2-3; weak D call: TRBD1 (5 bases). CDR3 size: 15 residues. V dropped 2 bases and J dropped 4 bases, with 14 bases sitting between them. Looked up from germline, CDR1 is SGHNT and CDR2 is YYREEE (reference sequence). The CDR3 is CASSFSFKGPDTQYF. The CDR3 DNA reads as TGTGCCAGCAGCTTTTCCTTTAAGGGGCCAGATACGCAGTATTTT.

The sample holds one count of this clone. V is TRBV18 and J is TRBJ2-5; D possibly corresponds to TRBD1 (6 bases). This CDR3 comprises 14 residues. Germline CDR1 and CDR2: KGHSH and LQKENI. The V and J ends lost 3 bases and 5 bases respectively, with 13 bases between them. The CDR3 bases are TGTGCCAGCTCACCTCTCTTTACAGGGGAGACCCAGTACTTC. Protein product: CASSPLFTGETQYF.

This sequence joins TRBV4-1 and TRBJ1-5, with D tentatively TRBD1 (6 bases). CDR3 length equals 16 residues. The ends were cut back, 3 bases at V and 6 bases at J, with 18 bases in the middle. CDR1 MGHRA and CDR2 YSYEKL come from the germline V gene. The CDR3 loop reads CASSHTAGTPSQPQHF. The DNA for the CDR3 is TGCGCCAGCAGCCACACGGCTGGGACACCTAGTCAGCCCCAGCATTTT.